This section outlines one TCR beta chain sequence together with its context. No cognate antigen has been identified for it. Base qualities are not provided; no much larger clone lies one nucleotide away. TCRbeta CDR3 regions were amplified from genomic DNA by means of the immunoSEQ Assay, a bias-controlled multiplex PCR. As for the authors' bioinformatics: The number of nucleated cells in each sample was estimated by amplification of reference gene primers within the assay. To quantify the absolute abundance of each unique TCRbeta CDR3 rearrangement, sequence reads were collapsed and filtered. Productive Simpson clonality was computed per sample as the square root of Simpson's diversity index over productive rearrangements. TCRdb stores this immuneACCESS table with in-frame sequences only. Part of the clones is absent; in the studies checked, under half of the shortfall reflects unresolved V genes, and no reason is known for the rest. From that table come the V and J calls and clone size; the DNA was used to work out D and trimming. This sample comprises about 270,000 clones, approximately 83% of them detected only once. Approximately 9.9% of the sample lies in the top ten.

Each collaborating institution followed its own protocols to collect whole blood in K2EDTA tubes. Collaborator samples were shipped for TCRbeta analysis as frozen whole blood, isolated PBMCs, or DNA extracted from either sample type. The CDR3 runs 13 amino acids, cysteine and phenylalanine included. The read is trimmed to its CDR3 DNA, 39 bases read in frame from base 1. CDR1 and CDR2 are drawn from the germline V gene (reference sequence): GTSNPN, SVGIG. V and J lose 1 base and 4 bases, and a span of 9 bases separates them. This entry comes from a study of blood T cell repertoires in COVID-19 (dated by TCRdb to 2018 to 2020). With regard to the full study: The collaborator samples originated in the United States, Italy and Spain and spanned the acute and convalescent phases of COVID-19. Samples were obtained from the ongoing ImmuneRACE study (first 160 participants) and from 1,200 or so subjects provided by 6 global collaborators. The prospective study material was composed of cDNA or gDNA derived from T cells, B-cell-depleted T cells, or PBMCs. Where available, HLA class I and class II types were obtained from metadata supplied by the sample provider rather than from assay-based typing. Subjects who had been exposed to COVID-19, were actively infected with it, or had recovered from it provided the deeply sampled blood TCRbeta repertoires that made up the dataset. The repertoires were released in a freely available public database meant as a resource for research on the immune response to SARS-CoV-2. Sample metadata almost always included a de-identified subject ID, COVID-19 status, age in years and sex. The paper as a whole reports these results and caveats: How much clinical and demographic metadata was included differed by source and by participant, and the metadata was provided uncurated.

Here the chain combines TRBV30 and TRBJ2-3, with a weak D call of TRBD2 (5 bases match). Sequencing was carried out using peripheral blood. The TCR sequence derives from a woman in her 70s with acute or convalescent COVID-19. The DNA sequence is given as TGTGCCTGGAGTGAGGCTAGCCCAGATACGCAGTATTTT. This codes for CAWSEASPDTQYF.